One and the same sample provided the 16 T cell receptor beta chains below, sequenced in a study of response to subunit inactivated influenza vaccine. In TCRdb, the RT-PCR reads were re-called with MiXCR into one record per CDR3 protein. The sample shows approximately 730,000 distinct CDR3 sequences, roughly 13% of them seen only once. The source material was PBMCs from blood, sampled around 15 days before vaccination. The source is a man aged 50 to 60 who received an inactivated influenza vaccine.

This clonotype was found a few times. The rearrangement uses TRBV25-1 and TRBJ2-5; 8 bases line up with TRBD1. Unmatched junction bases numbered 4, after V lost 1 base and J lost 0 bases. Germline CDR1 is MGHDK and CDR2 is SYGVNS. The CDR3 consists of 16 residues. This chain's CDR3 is CASSESQGAHQETQYF. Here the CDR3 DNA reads TGTGCCAGCAGTGAATCCCAGGGGGCGCACCAAGAGACCCAGTACTTC.

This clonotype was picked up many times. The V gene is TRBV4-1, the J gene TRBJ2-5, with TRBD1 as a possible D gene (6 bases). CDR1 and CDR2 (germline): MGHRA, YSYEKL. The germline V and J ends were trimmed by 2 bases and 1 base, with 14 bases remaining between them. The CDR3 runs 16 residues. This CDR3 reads CASSQNRQVRQETQYF. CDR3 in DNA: TGCGCCAGCAGCCAAAATAGACAGGTCCGCCAAGAGACCCAGTACTTC.

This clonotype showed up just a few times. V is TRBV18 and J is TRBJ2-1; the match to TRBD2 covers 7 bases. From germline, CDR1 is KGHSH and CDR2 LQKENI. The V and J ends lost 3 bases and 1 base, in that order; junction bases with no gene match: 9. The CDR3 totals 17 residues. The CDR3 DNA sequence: TGTGCCAGCTCACCTGGACTAGTTTTACGGTCCTACAATGAGCAGTTCTTC. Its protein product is CASSPGLVLRSYNEQFF.

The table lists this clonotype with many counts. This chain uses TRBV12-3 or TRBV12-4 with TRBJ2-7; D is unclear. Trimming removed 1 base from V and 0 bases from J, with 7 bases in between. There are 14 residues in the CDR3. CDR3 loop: CASSLGTLSYEQYF. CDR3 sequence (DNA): TGTGCCAGCAGTTTAGGCACTCTCTCCTACGAGCAGTACTTC.

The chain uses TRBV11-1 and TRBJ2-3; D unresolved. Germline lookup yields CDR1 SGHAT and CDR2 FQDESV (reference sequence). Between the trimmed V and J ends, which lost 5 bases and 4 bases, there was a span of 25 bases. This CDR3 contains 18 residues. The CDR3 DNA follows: TGTGCCAGCAGCCTAGGGCTGGTGGCCGGCAAGCTCCCAGATACGCAGTATTTT. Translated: CASSLGLVAGKLPDTQYF.

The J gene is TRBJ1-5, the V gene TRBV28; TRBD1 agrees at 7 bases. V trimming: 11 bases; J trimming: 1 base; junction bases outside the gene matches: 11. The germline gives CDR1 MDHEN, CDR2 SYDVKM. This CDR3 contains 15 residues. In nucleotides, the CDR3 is TGTGCCCCCGGGCCAGGGGGATGGAGCAATCAGCCCCAGCATTTT. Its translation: CAPGPGGWSNQPQHF.

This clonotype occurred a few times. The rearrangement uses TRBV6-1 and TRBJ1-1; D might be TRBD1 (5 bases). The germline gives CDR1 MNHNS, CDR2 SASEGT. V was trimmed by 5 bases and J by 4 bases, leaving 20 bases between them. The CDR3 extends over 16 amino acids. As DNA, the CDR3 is TGTGCCAGCAGTACCTCTGGAAGGCGAAGGGGCACTGAAGCTTTCTTT. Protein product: CASSTSGRRRGTEAFF.

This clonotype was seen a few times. Here the CDR3 DNA reads TGCAGCGTTGGGGTGCCTACTGAAGCTTTCTTT. It encodes CSVGVPTEAFF. The rearrangement joins TRBV29-1 to TRBJ1-1; no definite D call. The CDR3 length is 11 residues. V lost 4 bases and J lost 5, with 8 bases in between. The germline CDR1 and CDR2 sequences are SQVTM and ANQGSEA.

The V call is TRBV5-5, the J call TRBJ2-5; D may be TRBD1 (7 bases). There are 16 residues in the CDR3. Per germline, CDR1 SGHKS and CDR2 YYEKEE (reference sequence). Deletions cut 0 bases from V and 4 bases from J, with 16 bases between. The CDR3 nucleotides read TGTGCCAGCAGCTTGGAGGGACAGTTGGGGGGAGAGACCCAGTACTTC. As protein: CASSLEGQLGGETQYF.

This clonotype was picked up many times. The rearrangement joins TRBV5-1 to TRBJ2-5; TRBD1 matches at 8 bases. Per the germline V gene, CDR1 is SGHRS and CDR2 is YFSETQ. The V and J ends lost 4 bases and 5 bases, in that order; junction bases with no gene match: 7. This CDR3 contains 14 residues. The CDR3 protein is CASSQDRARETQYF. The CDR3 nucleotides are TGCGCCAGCAGCCAGGACAGGGCGAGGGAGACCCAGTACTTC. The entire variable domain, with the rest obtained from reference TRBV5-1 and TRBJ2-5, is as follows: KAGVTQTPRYLIKTRGQQVTLSCSPISGHRSVSWYQQTPGQGLQFLFEYFSETQRNKGNFPGRFSGRQFSNSRSEMNVSTLELGDSALYLCASSQDRARETQYFGPGTRLLVL.

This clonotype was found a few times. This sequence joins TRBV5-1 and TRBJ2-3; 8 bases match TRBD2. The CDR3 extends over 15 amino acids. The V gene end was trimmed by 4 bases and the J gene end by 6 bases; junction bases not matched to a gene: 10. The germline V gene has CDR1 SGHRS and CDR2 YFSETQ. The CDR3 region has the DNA TGCGCCAGCAGCCCTGGAGCGGGGGTTCGGGATACGCAGTATTTT. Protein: CASSPGAGVRDTQYF.

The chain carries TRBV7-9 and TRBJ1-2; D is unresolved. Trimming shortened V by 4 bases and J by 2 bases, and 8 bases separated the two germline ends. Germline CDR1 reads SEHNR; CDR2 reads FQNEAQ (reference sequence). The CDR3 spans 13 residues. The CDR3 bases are TGTGCCAGCAGCTACGGGGTGAACTATGGCTACACCTTC. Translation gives CASSYGVNYGYTF.

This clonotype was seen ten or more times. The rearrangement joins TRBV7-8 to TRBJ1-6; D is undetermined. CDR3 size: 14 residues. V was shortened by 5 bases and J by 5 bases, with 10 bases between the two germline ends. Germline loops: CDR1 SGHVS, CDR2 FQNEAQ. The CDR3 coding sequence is TGTGCCAGCAGCGAGCAAGCCAATAATTCACCCCTCCACTTT. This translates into CASSEQANNSPLHF.

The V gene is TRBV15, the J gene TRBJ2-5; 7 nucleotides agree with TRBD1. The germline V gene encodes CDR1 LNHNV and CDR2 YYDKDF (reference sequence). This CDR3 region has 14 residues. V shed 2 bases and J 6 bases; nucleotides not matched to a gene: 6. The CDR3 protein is CATSRTGDWKTQYF. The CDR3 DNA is TGTGCCACCAGCAGAACAGGGGATTGGAAGACCCAGTACTTC.

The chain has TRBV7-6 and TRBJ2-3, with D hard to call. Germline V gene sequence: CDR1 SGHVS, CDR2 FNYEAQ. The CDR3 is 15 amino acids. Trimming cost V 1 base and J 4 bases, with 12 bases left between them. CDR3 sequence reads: CASSLVGSRADTQYF. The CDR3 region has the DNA TGTGCCAGCAGCTTAGTAGGATCTAGGGCAGATACGCAGTATTTT.

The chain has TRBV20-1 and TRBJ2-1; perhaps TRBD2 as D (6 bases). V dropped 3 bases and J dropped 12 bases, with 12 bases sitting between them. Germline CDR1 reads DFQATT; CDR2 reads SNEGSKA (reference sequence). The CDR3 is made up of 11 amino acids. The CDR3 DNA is TGCAGTGCTAGTCGGGGTAGCGGGCAGTTCTTC. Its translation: CSASRGSGQFF.